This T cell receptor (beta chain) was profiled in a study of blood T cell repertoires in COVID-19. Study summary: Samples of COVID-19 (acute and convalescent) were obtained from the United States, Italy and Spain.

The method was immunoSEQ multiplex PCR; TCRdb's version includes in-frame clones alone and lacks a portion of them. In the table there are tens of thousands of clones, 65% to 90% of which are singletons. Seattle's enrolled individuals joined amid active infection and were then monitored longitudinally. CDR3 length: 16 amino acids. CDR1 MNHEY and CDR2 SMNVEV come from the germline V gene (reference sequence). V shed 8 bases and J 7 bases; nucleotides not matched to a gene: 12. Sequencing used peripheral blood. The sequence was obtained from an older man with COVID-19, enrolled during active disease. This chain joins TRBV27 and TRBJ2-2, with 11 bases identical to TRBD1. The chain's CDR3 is CASGPWTGGLGGELFF. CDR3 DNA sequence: TGTGCCAGCGGACCTTGGACAGGGGGCTTGGGCGGGGAGCTGTTTTTT.